This is a list of T cell receptor beta chains from one sample in a study of shared clonotypes between healthy human individuals. Profiled with immunoSEQ multiplex PCR; TCRdb holds only in-frame clones, not every one. The table has about 590,000 clones, about 95% seen once. The sequenced material came from naive CD8+ T cells sorted from blood. The receptors derive from a woman aged 25 to 39 in good health. Both conserved end residues are part of each CDR3. D genes are given only for firm matches. The size of a clone is reported for some rows only, either as once, few or many, or as a class for expanded clones.

clone_size cdr3_length j_call v_call d_call cdr3_aa cdr3_nt
- 13 TRBJ1-2 TRBV6-5 - CASSYGDFYGYTF TGTGCCAGCAGTTACGGGGACTTTTATGGCTACACCTTC
once 11 TRBJ2-7 TRBV28 - CASSSSREQYF TGTGCCAGCAGTTCCTCTCGGGAGCAGTACTTC
- 14 TRBJ2-6 TRBV28 - CASSRVSGANVLTF TGTGCCAGCAGCAGGGTTTCTGGGGCCAACGTCCTGACTTTC
- 13 TRBJ2-1 TRBV2 TRBD1 CASGTGDYNEQFF TGTGCCAGCGGGACAGGTGATTACAATGAGCAGTTCTTC
- 13 TRBJ1-1 TRBV27 - CASSLARNTEAFF TGTGCCAGCAGTCTAGCAAGGAACACTGAAGCTTTCTTT
- 13 TRBJ2-7 TRBV27 - CASSVTGSYEQYF TGTGCCAGCAGTGTGACAGGCTCCTACGAGCAGTACTTC
- 13 TRBJ2-1 TRBV28 TRBD2 CASRLAGVDEQFF TGTGCCAGCCGACTAGCGGGAGTGGATGAGCAGTTCTTC
- 14 TRBJ1-1 TRBV21-1 - CAMPGDSLNTEAFF TGTGCCATGCCCGGGGACAGCTTGAACACTGAAGCTTTCTTT
- 16 TRBJ2-7 TRBV7-2 TRBD2 CASSSRTSGIIYEQYF TGTGCCAGCAGCTCTAGGACTAGCGGGATTATCTACGAGCAGTACTTC
- 16 TRBJ2-7 TRBV5-1 - CASSFSRNEGTYEQYF TGCGCCAGCAGCTTCAGCCGGAATGAGGGAACCTACGAGCAGTACTTC
- 19 TRBJ1-1 TRBV28 - CASSSPPKTLTGSNTEAFF TGTGCCAGCAGTTCACCCCCCAAGACTTTAACAGGATCGAACACTGAAGCTTTCTTT
- 13 TRBJ2-7 TRBV9 - CASSVGTAYEQYF TGTGCCAGCAGCGTAGGTACAGCCTACGAGCAGTACTTC
- 16 TRBJ2-2 TRBV19 - CASSPRRDSLAGELFF TGTGCCAGTAGTCCAAGACGGGACTCCTTGGCCGGGGAGCTGTTTTTT
once 13 TRBJ1-1 TRBV27 - CASRVGPNTEAFF TGTGCCAGCAGGGTAGGACCTAACACTGAAGCTTTCTTT
- 15 TRBJ2-7 TRBV5-5 - CASSLGMRDYYEQYF TGTGCCAGCAGCTTGGGAATGAGGGATTACTACGAGCAGTACTTC
- 15 TRBJ1-1 TRBV11-2 - CASSPAARQNTEAFF TGTGCCAGCAGCCCAGCAGCCAGACAGAACACTGAAGCTTTCTTT
- 15 TRBJ2-3 TRBV27 - CASSRKGRVTDTQYF TGTGCCAGCAGCCGCAAAGGCAGGGTTACAGATACGCAGTATTTT
- 11 TRBJ2-7 TRBV5-4 - CASSLGHEQYF TGTGCCAGCAGCTTGGGTCACGAGCAGTACTTC
- 15 TRBJ1-5 TRBV27 - CASSLYAVSNQPQHF TGTGCCAGCAGTTTATACGCGGTGTCCAATCAGCCCCAGCATTTT
few 15 TRBJ2-5 TRBV5-4 - CASSLVASAQETQYF TGTGCCAGCAGCTTGGTCGCTAGCGCTCAAGAGACCCAGTACTTC
- 11 TRBJ1-1 TRBV20-1 - CSASEGSEAFF TGCAGTGCTAGTGAGGGGTCTGAAGCTTTCTTT
- 17 TRBJ2-1 TRBV4-1 TRBD2 CASSQAAASGDYNEQFF TGCGCCAGCAGCCAAGCGGCTGCTAGCGGAGACTACAATGAGCAGTTCTTC
- 15 TRBJ2-7 TRBV27 TRBD2 CASSFMGLAGYEQYF TGTGCCAGCAGTTTTATGGGACTAGCGGGCTACGAGCAGTACTTC
- 14 TRBJ2-1 TRBV5-1 TRBD2 CASSLWLAGGEQFF TGCGCCAGCAGCTTGTGGCTAGCGGGAGGTGAGCAGTTCTTC
- 15 TRBJ1-2 TRBV14 - CASSQDGRGLYGYTF TGTGCCAGCAGCCAAGATGGGCGGGGGCTCTATGGCTACACCTTC
once 16 TRBJ2-3 TRBV13 TRBD2 CASSFVEREGPDTQYF TGTGCCAGCAGCTTTGTGGAGCGGGAGGGCCCAGATACGCAGTATTTT
- 15 TRBJ1-2 TRBV6-5 - CASSYPLGGTVGYTF TGTGCCAGCAGTTACCCGCTTGGGGGGACGGTAGGCTACACCTTC
- 13 TRBJ2-7 TRBV28 - CASKPLTFYEQYF TGTGCCAGCAAGCCACTAACCTTTTACGAGCAGTACTTC
- 17 TRBJ1-1 TRBV23-1 TRBD1 CASSPEHRDRGDTEAFF TGCGCCAGCAGCCCAGAGCACCGGGACAGGGGTGACACTGAAGCTTTCTTT
- 14 TRBJ1-2 TRBV29-1 - CSVEGPGDDGGYTF TGCAGCGTTGAAGGCCCAGGGGACGATGGTGGCTACACCTTC
- 16 TRBJ2-7 TRBV11-2 - CASSLEGARSTYEQYF TGTGCCAGCAGCTTAGAGGGGGCAAGGTCGACGTACGAGCAGTACTTC
- 12 TRBJ1-5 TRBV7-8 - CASSLTGQPQHF TGTGCCAGCAGCTTAACCGGCCAGCCCCAGCATTTT
- 19 TRBJ2-3 TRBV9 TRBD2 CASSVSPHIREVSTDTQYF TGTGCCAGCAGCGTATCCCCCCACATCCGGGAGGTCAGCACAGATACGCAGTATTTT
once 15 TRBJ1-4 TRBV27 - CASSASSELQGKLFF TGTGCCAGCAGTGCCAGTTCGGAACTTCAGGGAAAACTGTTTTTT
once 18 TRBJ2-3 TRBV28 TRBD2 CASSITPFGGGFTDTQYF TGTGCCAGCAGTATAACCCCTTTTGGGGGAGGGTTTACAGATACGCAGTATTTT
- 11 TRBJ2-7 TRBV25-1 - CASSDTYEQYF TGTGCCAGCAGTGATACCTACGAGCAGTACTTC
few 15 TRBJ2-2 TRBV19 - CASSIPREGTGELFF TGTGCCAGTAGTATACCCCGTGAGGGCACCGGGGAGCTGTTTTTT
- 14 TRBJ2-7 TRBV5-6 TRBD1 CASSLEDRAYEQYF TGTGCCAGCAGCTTGGAGGACAGGGCCTACGAGCAGTACTTC
- 16 TRBJ2-5 TRBV28 TRBD1 CASRDPDRVLQETQYF TGTGCCAGCAGAGACCCCGACAGGGTACTACAAGAGACCCAGTACTTC
- 13 TRBJ2-7 TRBV27 TRBD1 CASSSTGGYEQYF TGTGCCAGCAGTTCCACAGGGGGCTACGAGCAGTACTTC
- 11 TRBJ1-3 TRBV25-1 - CASSPGNTIYF TGTGCCAGCAGTCCTGGAAACACCATATATTTT
- 15 TRBJ1-1 TRBV5-5 - CASSLDSRVRTEAFF TGTGCCAGCAGCTTGGATAGCAGGGTTCGAACTGAAGCTTTCTTT
- 14 TRBJ1-5 TRBV10-2 - CASSVTESNQPQHF TGCGCCAGCAGTGTAACAGAAAGCAATCAGCCCCAGCATTTT
- 14 TRBJ2-3 TRBV4-1 TRBD2 CASSQRESTDTQYF TGCGCCAGCAGCCAGCGGGAGAGCACAGATACGCAGTATTTT
- 13 TRBJ1-2 TRBV2 - CARDSRAAYGYTF TGTGCCAGAGATTCCAGGGCGGCCTATGGCTACACCTTC
- 13 TRBJ2-7 TRBV28 - CAAGEIVGYEQYF TGTGCCGCCGGGGAGATAGTCGGATACGAGCAGTACTTC
- 15 TRBJ2-5 TRBV5-4 - CASSYQGSHHETQYF TGTGCCAGCAGCTACCAGGGGAGCCACCACGAGACCCAGTACTTC
- 14 TRBJ2-7 TRBV7-2 - CASSPPGGGGEQYF TGTGCCAGCAGTCCCCCAGGGGGGGGAGGCGAGCAGTACTTC
- 14 TRBJ2-3 TRBV7-6 - CASSLEGSTDTQYF TGTGCCAGCAGCTTAGAGGGTAGCACAGATACGCAGTATTTT
- 15 TRBJ2-7 TRBV27 TRBD1 CASSSTGQGIGRQYF TGTGCCAGCAGTTCAACGGGACAGGGGATTGGCAGGCAGTACTTC
once 14 TRBJ2-2 TRBV19 TRBD1 CASSIDQGAGELFF TGTGCCAGTAGTATAGATCAGGGGGCCGGGGAGCTGTTTTTT